This is a list of T cell receptor beta chains from one sample in a study of T cell responses to AZD1222 COVID-19 vaccine. Data came from immunoSEQ multiplex PCR; TCRdb stores just in-frame clones and leaves some out. The sample carries some 120,000 clones, 70% to 90% recorded once. The source material was peripheral blood, sampled on day 0 of AZD1222 vaccination. The origin of the receptors is an adult in good health. The CDR3 runs from the conserved cysteine through the conserved F or W. D genes are given only for firm matches. The size field is filled for only some rows; it gives once, few, many or a size class.

CDR3nt: TGTGCCAGCTCACCTGGGGGGGTCACCTACAATGAGCAGTTCTTC
CDR3aa: CASSPGGVTYNEQFF
v_gene: TRBV18
abundance: NA
d_gene: TRBD2
j_gene: TRBJ2-1

CDR3nt: TGTGCCAGCCCGAAACAAGGGGGCGAGCAGTTCTTC
CDR3aa: CASPKQGGEQFF
v_gene: TRBV6-5
abundance: NA
d_gene: TRBD1
j_gene: TRBJ2-1

CDR3nt: TGTGCCAGCAGCAACCTGGCAGAAGCCGCAGATACGCAGTATTTT
CDR3aa: CASSNLAEAADTQYF
v_gene: TRBV7-9
abundance: NA
d_gene: NA
j_gene: TRBJ2-3

CDR3nt: TGTGCCAGCAGCTTATCTAGCGGGGCCAGAGGCGGGGAGCTGTTTTTT
CDR3aa: CASSLSSGARGGELFF
v_gene: TRBV7-9
abundance: medium-sized
d_gene: TRBD2
j_gene: TRBJ2-2

CDR3nt: TGTGCCAGCACCAGACAGCCCTATAATTCACCCCTCCACTTT
CDR3aa: CASTRQPYNSPLHF
v_gene: TRBV2
abundance: NA
d_gene: NA
j_gene: TRBJ1-6

CDR3nt: TGTGCCAGCAGTCCGGGGCTCGGGCCTTCTGGAAACACCATATATTTT
CDR3aa: CASSPGLGPSGNTIYF
v_gene: TRBV7-3
abundance: NA
d_gene: NA
j_gene: TRBJ1-3

CDR3nt: TGTGCCAGTAGTATCCCTCCTAAGGGGAAAGGCTACACCTTC
CDR3aa: CASSIPPKGKGYTF
v_gene: TRBV19
abundance: NA
d_gene: NA
j_gene: TRBJ1-2

CDR3nt: TGCGCCAGCAGCCAATGGGGCAATACGCAGTATTTT
CDR3aa: CASSQWGNTQYF
v_gene: TRBV4-3
abundance: NA
d_gene: NA
j_gene: TRBJ2-3

CDR3nt: TGTGCCAGCAGTTTTAAGCTCTCCACAGTTAACTATGGCTACACCTTC
CDR3aa: CASSFKLSTVNYGYTF
v_gene: TRBV6-5
abundance: once
d_gene: NA
j_gene: TRBJ1-2

CDR3nt: TGTGCCAGCAGCTTTCTCCAGGGGGCAGATTCACCCCTCCACTTT
CDR3aa: CASSFLQGADSPLHF
v_gene: TRBV7-9
abundance: NA
d_gene: TRBD1
j_gene: TRBJ1-6

CDR3nt: TGTGCCAGCAGCGTAGGGGCTAGCGGGGGGGCTATAGCCAAAAACATTCAGTACTTC
CDR3aa: CASSVGASGGAIAKNIQYF
v_gene: TRBV9
abundance: few
d_gene: TRBD2
j_gene: TRBJ2-4

CDR3nt: TGTGCCAGCAGTGCACAGGGCCCTGGAAACACTGAAGCTTTCTTT
CDR3aa: CASSAQGPGNTEAFF
v_gene: TRBV5-8
abundance: NA
d_gene: NA
j_gene: TRBJ1-1

CDR3nt: TGTGCCAGCAGCTTCGACAGGGCCTCTAACTATGGCTACACCTTC
CDR3aa: CASSFDRASNYGYTF
v_gene: TRBV7-3
abundance: NA
d_gene: TRBD1
j_gene: TRBJ1-2

CDR3nt: TGTGCCACCCGGGGGGGAGCGAGTTCGGAAGCTTTCTTT
CDR3aa: CATRGGASSEAFF
v_gene: TRBV7-8
abundance: NA
d_gene: NA
j_gene: TRBJ1-1

CDR3nt: TGCAGCCGGGACCTGCAAGAGACCCAGTACTTC
CDR3aa: CSRDLQETQYF
v_gene: TRBV20-1
abundance: NA
d_gene: NA
j_gene: TRBJ2-5

CDR3nt: TGTGCCAGCCGGAGCGGGGGGGCCGGTAGAGGGGAGCTGTTTTTT
CDR3aa: CASRSGGAGRGELFF
v_gene: TRBV6-5
abundance: few
d_gene: TRBD2
j_gene: TRBJ2-2

CDR3nt: TGTGCCAGCAGCTTACGTCAGGACAATGAGCAGTTCTTC
CDR3aa: CASSLRQDNEQFF
v_gene: TRBV11-3
abundance: NA
d_gene: NA
j_gene: TRBJ2-1

CDR3nt: TGTGCCAGCAGCCCCAATAGCGGGGGGGGCACAGATACGCAGTATTTT
CDR3aa: CASSPNSGGGTDTQYF
v_gene: TRBV7-3
abundance: NA
d_gene: TRBD2
j_gene: TRBJ2-3

CDR3nt: TGTGCCAGCAGCCTGGGACAGGGAAGTTCACCCCTCCACTTT
CDR3aa: CASSLGQGSSPLHF
v_gene: TRBV27
abundance: NA
d_gene: TRBD1
j_gene: TRBJ1-6

CDR3nt: TGTGCCAGAAGCACAGGACTAGCGGAAAAGCAAGAGACCCAGTACTTC
CDR3aa: CARSTGLAEKQETQYF
v_gene: TRBV5-3
abundance: NA
d_gene: TRBD2
j_gene: TRBJ2-5

CDR3nt: TGTGCCAGCAGCTCTACAGGATTCAATGAAAAACTGTTTTTT
CDR3aa: CASSSTGFNEKLFF
v_gene: TRBV7-2
abundance: NA
d_gene: NA
j_gene: TRBJ1-4

CDR3nt: TGTGCCAGCAGCTTACAGGGAAGGCGAAACACCATATATTTT
CDR3aa: CASSLQGRRNTIYF
v_gene: TRBV11-3
abundance: NA
d_gene: NA
j_gene: TRBJ1-3

CDR3nt: TGTGCCAGCAGTTTAGGGGTTGGGCCCCAGCATTTT
CDR3aa: CASSLGVGPQHF
v_gene: TRBV12-3/TRBV12-4
abundance: NA
d_gene: NA
j_gene: TRBJ1-5

CDR3nt: TGTGCCAGCAGCCAAGTGGGAGGGAGCTCCTACGAGCAGTACTTC
CDR3aa: CASSQVGGSSYEQYF
v_gene: TRBV11-3
abundance: NA
d_gene: TRBD2
j_gene: TRBJ2-7

CDR3nt: TGTGCCAGCAGCCAGAAAAACTGGGCGATAGCGGGAGAGAAGCAGTACTTC
CDR3aa: CASSQKNWAIAGEKQYF
v_gene: TRBV14
abundance: few
d_gene: TRBD2
j_gene: TRBJ2-7

CDR3nt: TGTGCCAGCAGTCCTCGGCAAGACTATGGCTACACCTTC
CDR3aa: CASSPRQDYGYTF
v_gene: TRBV12-3/TRBV12-4
abundance: few
d_gene: NA
j_gene: TRBJ1-2

CDR3nt: TGCAGCGCTGGGGCAGGGGAAGGCACTGAAGCTTTCTTT
CDR3aa: CSAGAGEGTEAFF
v_gene: TRBV29-1
abundance: NA
d_gene: NA
j_gene: TRBJ1-1

CDR3nt: TGCGCCAGCAGTGCCCCAACTGAAGCTTTCTTT
CDR3aa: CASSAPTEAFF
v_gene: TRBV10-2
abundance: NA
d_gene: NA
j_gene: TRBJ1-1

CDR3nt: TGTGCCAGCAGCTTAGGCGGGCTGTCAAGCTCTGGAAACACCATATATTTT
CDR3aa: CASSLGGLSSSGNTIYF
v_gene: TRBV11-2
abundance: few
d_gene: NA
j_gene: TRBJ1-3

CDR3nt: TGTGCCAGCAGCCCTAGAGGGAGACGTTACAATGAGCAGTTCTTC
CDR3aa: CASSPRGRRYNEQFF
v_gene: TRBV7-3
abundance: NA
d_gene: NA
j_gene: TRBJ2-1

CDR3nt: TGTGCCAGCAGCTGGACAGGGATCGCTGAAGCTTTCTTT
CDR3aa: CASSWTGIAEAFF
v_gene: TRBV5-6
abundance: NA
d_gene: TRBD1
j_gene: TRBJ1-1

CDR3nt: TGTGCCAGCAGGGGGCCACTTGAAGCTTTCTTT
CDR3aa: CASRGPLEAFF
v_gene: TRBV25-1
abundance: few
d_gene: NA
j_gene: TRBJ1-1

CDR3nt: TGTGCCAGCAGCCCCTTGGACGATGTACGGGGTGAGCAGTTCTTC
CDR3aa: CASSPLDDVRGEQFF
v_gene: TRBV7-3
abundance: NA
d_gene: NA
j_gene: TRBJ2-1